Shown below are 32 T cell receptor beta chains from a single sample sequenced in a study of cytomegalovirus exposure and HLA in healthy donors. The PCR ran on 60 Vbeta and 13 Jbeta primers. Libraries were prepared by immunoSEQ multiplex PCR; TCRdb keeps only in-frame clonotypes and omits some of them. The sample contains under 150,000 clones, roughly 62% of which appear only once. The sequenced sample was PBMCs. The source is a man aged 55 to 70 in good health and CMV-seronegative.

V gene TRBV28 combines with J gene TRBJ2-3, with 7 bases that match TRBD2. V was clipped by 11 bases and J by 2 bases; unmatched bases: 10. The CDR3 spans 14 residues. The V gene's germline CDR1 is MDHEN and CDR2 SYDVKM. The CDR3 region has the DNA TGTGCCTATTCCCTAGCGGAGGCCACAGATACGCAGTATTTT. Residues: CAYSLAEATDTQYF.

CDR3 region: CASSQTDRAGGPPIQYF. The CDR3 bases are TGTGCCAGCAGCCAAACCGACCGAGCGGGAGGGCCCCCCATTCAGTACTTC. V is TRBV4-2 and J is TRBJ2-4; 10 bases are a match to TRBD2. V was pared by 2 bases and J by 9 bases, with 13 bases of the junction left unmatched. The CDR3 loop spans 17 amino acids. Germline CDR1 and CDR2: LGHNA and YNFKEQ.

This clone was counted once. The J gene is TRBJ2-3, the V gene TRBV5-1; 7 bases are a match to TRBD1. The germline CDR1 and CDR2 sequences are SGHRS and YFSETQ. The V and J ends lost 6 bases and 0 bases, in that order; junction bases with no gene match: 4. The CDR3 totals 14 residues. CDR3 residues: CASTKGASTDTQYF. Written as DNA, the CDR3 is TGCGCCAGCACGAAGGGGGCGAGCACAGATACGCAGTATTTT.

V and J are TRBV7-2 and TRBJ1-2; 7 nucleotides line up with TRBD1. Germline V gene sequence: CDR1 SGHTA, CDR2 FQGNSA. Trimming removed 6 bases from V and 6 bases from J; junction bases left unmatched: 4. This CDR3 comprises 12 residues. The CDR3 is CASSPTGNGYTF. The DNA of the CDR3 is TGTGCCAGCAGTCCGACAGGGAATGGCTACACCTTC.

The gene calls are TRBV19 and TRBJ1-4; a weak D match, TRBD1 (6 bases). V was clipped by 8 bases and J by 11 bases, with 21 bases between them. Germline CDR1 and CDR2: LNHDA and SQIVND (reference sequence). The CDR3 runs to 14 residues. The CDR3 nucleotides read TGTGCCAGTGGCCGGGGGGGGGCGGAGGAGAAACTGTTTTTT. This gives the protein CASGRGGAEEKLFF.

In this sample, this clone turned up a few times. The CDR3: CASSVEIAPGEQFF. The CDR3 DNA reads as TGTGCCAGCAGCGTAGAAATTGCGCCAGGAGAGCAGTTCTTC. The chain employs TRBV9 and TRBJ2-1; no clear D. From germline, CDR1 is SGDLS and CDR2 YYNGEE. The CDR3 is made up of 14 amino acids. Trimming cost V 0 bases and J 10 bases, with 14 bases left between them.

The rearrangement links TRBV29-1 to TRBJ2-5; 7 bases fit TRBD2. The end of the DNA fits TRBJ2-7 better, so the J call may be wrong. The CDR3 contains 14 residues. Germline values: CDR1 SQVTM, CDR2 ANQGSEA. This CDR3 is CSVGRTGGEREQYF. CDR3 nucleotide sequence: TGCAGCGTGGGACGAACTGGGGGGGAACGCGAGCAGTACTTC.

The chain uses TRBV6-1 and TRBJ2-7; tentatively, D is TRBD2 (5 bases). The CDR3 length is 15 residues. Germline CDR1 is MNHNS and CDR2 is SASEGT. The germline V and J ends were trimmed by 0 bases and 0 bases, with 9 bases remaining between them. The CDR3 DNA follows: TGTGCCAGCAGTGAAGCGCGGACTGCCTCCTACGAGCAGTACTTC. Residues: CASSEARTASYEQYF.

V is TRBV7-3 and J is TRBJ2-3; 15 bases agree with TRBD2. Germline V gene data show CDR1 as SGHTA and CDR2 as FQGTGA. With 4 bases clipped from V and 1 base from J, the junction kept 9 bases outside the gene matches. The CDR3 extends over 19 amino acids. This CDR3 is CASSSGLAGGGLGTDTQYF. As DNA, the CDR3 is TGTGCCAGCAGCTCAGGACTAGCGGGAGGGGGGTTGGGCACAGATACGCAGTATTTT.

V gene TRBV4-3 combines with J gene TRBJ2-1, with TRBD2 matching over 7 bases. After removal of 0 bases from V and 7 bases from J, the junction contained 9 bases not matched to a gene. This CDR3 is 16 amino acids long. Germline V gene data show CDR1 as LGHNA and CDR2 as YSLEER. The CDR3 DNA follows: TGCGCCAGCAGCCAAGAATCAGGGAGGGCCCGGAATGAGCAGTTCTTC. Protein sequence: CASSQESGRARNEQFF.

In this sample, this clone turned up a few times. The chain recombines TRBV14 with TRBJ1-1, with D possibly TRBD1 on 5 matching bases. Germline V CDR1 and CDR2: SGHDN, FVKESK. Trimming pared 4 bases from V and 9 bases from J, leaving 15 bases between. The CDR3 totals 13 residues. CDR3 in amino acids: CASSLGVMGQAFF. The CDR3 DNA is TGTGCCAGCAGCCTGGGCGTCATGGGGCAAGCTTTCTTT.

For the CDR3, the DNA is TGTGCCAGCAGTTCCGGAGACACTGAAGCTTTCTTT. Protein product: CASSSGDTEAFF. This rearrangement joins TRBV28 to TRBJ1-1; D gene uncertain. V lost 4 bases and J lost 3, with 6 bases in between. Germline V gives CDR1 MDHEN, CDR2 SYDVKM. This CDR3 is 12 amino acids long.

The rearrangement uses TRBV6-1 and TRBJ2-7; TRBD1 agrees at 8 bases. Germline V gives CDR1 MNHNS, CDR2 SASEGT. This CDR3 has 13 amino acids. After removal of 8 bases from V and 5 bases from J, the junction contained 8 bases not matched to a gene. The CDR3 DNA reads TGTGCCAGCCGATGGACAGGGTCCGACGAGCAGTACTTC. This codes for CASRWTGSDEQYF.

This sequence joins TRBV5-1 and TRBJ2-3, with a tentative D call TRBD2 (6 bases). CDR1 and CDR2 (germline): SGHRS, YFSETQ. Trimming shortened V by 0 bases and J by 1 base, and 9 bases separated the two germline ends. CDR3 length: 15 residues. CDR3 in DNA: TGCGCCAGCAGCTTGGCTAGCGCCGGCACAGATACGCAGTATTTT. Amino acid sequence: CASSLASAGTDTQYF. Variable domain in full (rest from reference TRBV5-1 and TRBJ2-3): KAGVTQTPRYLIKTRGQQVTLSCSPISGHRSVSWYQQTPGQGLQFLFEYFSETQRNKGNFPGRFSGRQFSNSRSEMNVSTLELGDSALYLCASSLASAGTDTQYFGPGTRLTVL.

The rearrangement joins TRBV19 to TRBJ1-4, with TRBD1 as a possible D gene (5 bases). Trimming cost V 7 bases and J 2 bases, with 8 bases left between them. The CDR3 spans 13 residues. Germline CDR1 is LNHDA and CDR2 is SQIVND (reference sequence). CDR3 sequence: CASKRGTNEKLFF. In DNA, the CDR3 is TGTGCCAGTAAGCGGGGGACTAATGAAAAACTGTTTTTT.

V usage is TRBV11-1 and J usage is TRBJ2-7, with D maybe TRBD1 (6 bases). Germline CDR1 is SGHAT and CDR2 is FQDESV (reference sequence). V was shortened by 0 bases and J by 3 bases, with 12 bases between the two germline ends. The CDR3 covers 15 residues. Written as DNA, the CDR3 is TGTGCCAGCAGCTTAGCGACCGAACAGGGCTACGAGCAGTACTTC. This encodes CASSLATEQGYEQYF.

This clone turned up a few times. The chain joins TRBV30 to TRBJ2-1, with TRBD2 as a possible D gene (5 bases). CDR1 and CDR2 from the germline V gene are GTSNPN and SVGIG (reference sequence). This CDR3 region has 15 residues. V was cut by 3 bases and J by 0 bases, with 12 bases left in between. CDR3 DNA: TGTGCCTGGAGGCCGGACTTAAGCTCCTACAATGAGCAGTTCTTC. It codes for CAWRPDLSSYNEQFF.

The chain employs TRBV25-1 and TRBJ1-3; D gene uncertain. Germline-derived CDR1 and CDR2 are MGHDK and SYGVNS. Trimming cost V 0 bases and J 6 bases, with 15 bases left between them. This CDR3 is built from 16 residues. CDR3: CASSEYIRGGKNTIYF. DNA of the CDR3: TGTGCCAGCAGTGAATATATCCGGGGAGGGAAAAACACCATATATTTT.

The chain joins TRBV6-1 to TRBJ1-6, with TRBD1 matching over 9 bases. CDR3 length equals 13 residues. Germline V lookup: CDR1 MNHNS, CDR2 SASEGT. Trimming took 6 bases from V and 7 from J; bases not matched to a gene: 1. CDR3 sequence: CASSGQGNSPLHF. The CDR3 DNA sequence: TGTGCCAGCAGCGGACAGGGGAATTCACCCCTCCACTTT.

V is TRBV10-3 and J is TRBJ1-1, with TRBD1 matching over 8 bases. There are 15 residues in the CDR3. With 3 bases clipped from V and 8 bases from J, the junction kept 11 bases outside the gene matches. The germline V gene encodes CDR1 ENHRY and CDR2 SYGVKD. CDR3 DNA: TGTGCCATCAGTGACCCGGACAGGGCCGAGGGGGAAGCTTTCTTT. Protein: CAISDPDRAEGEAFF.

The chain uses TRBV9 and TRBJ1-1; D is unclear. Trimming took off 2 bases at V and 4 bases at J, with 9 bases between the two ends. The CDR3 contains 13 residues. Germline values: CDR1 SGDLS, CDR2 YYNGEE. In DNA, the CDR3 is TGTGCCAGCAGCGTTTCCCCGGGCACTGAAGCTTTCTTT. Its translation is CASSVSPGTEAFF.

This clone has a handful of counts. V gene TRBV5-1 combines with J gene TRBJ2-2, with TRBD2 matching over 12 bases. CDR1 is SGHRS, CDR2 YFSETQ, per germline. The V gene end was trimmed by 3 bases and the J gene end by 4 bases; junction bases not matched to a gene: 7. The CDR3 covers 17 residues. The CDR3 loop is CASSSQLGLAGTGELFF. The CDR3 DNA reads as TGCGCCAGCAGCTCCCAGTTGGGACTAGCGGGCACCGGGGAGCTGTTTTTT.

V gene TRBV4-1 combines with J gene TRBJ2-1; the D is unclear. Trimming shortened V by 1 base and J by 8 bases, and 9 bases separated the two germline ends. Germline assignment: CDR1 MGHRA and CDR2 YSYEKL. CDR3 length equals 13 residues. CDR3: CASSQGVEDEQFF. CDR3 nucleotide sequence: TGCGCCAGCAGCCAAGGAGTAGAGGATGAGCAGTTCTTC.

This clone appeared a few times. V gene TRBV6-4 combines with J gene TRBJ2-3; TRBD1 is a possible D gene (6 bases). The germline CDR1 and CDR2 sequences are MRHNA and SNTAGT. The CDR3 extends over 14 amino acids. V lost 4 bases and J lost 2, with 10 bases in between. CDR3 in DNA: TGTGCCAGCAGTGGGGACACCGCCACAGATACGCAGTATTTT. Translated, it gives CASSGDTATDTQYF.

This clone appeared a single time. V is TRBV28 and J is TRBJ1-2; a possible D gene is TRBD1 (5 bases). V was cut by 7 bases and J by 0 bases, with 15 bases left in between. The germline V gene has CDR1 MDHEN and CDR2 SYDVKM. The length of the CDR3 is 15 residues. The CDR3 DNA reads TGTGCCAGCACACGACAGAGGTCCCCTAACTATGGCTACACCTTC. Translating it yields CASTRQRSPNYGYTF.

This chain joins TRBV7-9 and TRBJ1-1; D might be TRBD1 (6 bases). This CDR3 spans 14 amino acids. Trimming stripped 6 bases from V and 5 bases from J, with 16 bases between. Looked up from germline, CDR1 is SEHNR and CDR2 is FQNEAQ (reference sequence). In DNA form, the CDR3 reads TGTGCCAGCAGGTCCAGGGGAAAGGGGACTGAAGCTTTCTTT. Protein sequence: CASRSRGKGTEAFF.

This clone was counted between two and nine times. This chain joins TRBV27 and TRBJ2-7; a weak D match, TRBD1 (6 bases). Trimming cost V 8 bases and J 0 bases, with 14 bases left between them. Germline V gene data show CDR1 as MNHEY and CDR2 as SMNVEV (reference sequence). The CDR3 contains 14 residues. The chain's CDR3 is CASLRDTNSYEQYF. In nucleotides, the CDR3 is TGTGCCAGCCTCCGGGACACCAACTCCTACGAGCAGTACTTC.

The chain carries TRBV19 and TRBJ1-1; D remains unclear. The CDR3 has 16 residues. Trimming stripped 1 base from V and 0 bases from J, with 12 bases between. From germline, CDR1 is LNHDA and CDR2 SQIVND (reference sequence). The CDR3 spells CASSIVGQAMNTEAFF. The CDR3 region has the DNA TGTGCCAGTAGTATAGTAGGCCAGGCCATGAACACTGAAGCTTTCTTT.

This clone is medium-sized within its sample. The rearrangement uses TRBV7-2 and TRBJ2-7; 12 nucleotides line up with TRBD1. This CDR3 has 15 amino acids. The germline V gene has CDR1 SGHTA and CDR2 FQGNSA. V shed 2 bases, J shed 5 bases, and the junction held 4 bases outside the gene matches. CDR3 bases: TGTGCCAGCAGCTTAACCGGGACAGGGGGCCACGAGCAGTACTTC. This gives the protein CASSLTGTGGHEQYF.

V and J are TRBV7-6 and TRBJ1-4; the D gene is possibly TRBD1 (5 bases). The CDR3 has 15 amino acids. Germline values: CDR1 SGHVS, CDR2 FNYEAQ. The germline V and J ends were trimmed by 4 bases and 5 bases, with 14 bases remaining between them. This CDR3 reads CASSSHRTPNEKLFF. Here the CDR3 DNA reads TGTGCCAGCAGCTCACACAGGACCCCCAATGAAAAACTGTTTTTT.

The chain has TRBV28 and TRBJ1-4, with a tentative D call TRBD1 (5 bases). The CDR3 runs to 16 residues. The germline gives CDR1 MDHEN, CDR2 SYDVKM. The V end was cut by 4 bases, the J end by 4 bases, with 16 bases between. This chain's CDR3 is CASSSPQGSYNEKLFF. The DNA of the CDR3 is TGTGCCAGCAGTTCACCCCAGGGATCATATAATGAAAAACTGTTTTTT.

J is TRBJ1-6 and V is TRBV5-4; D gene uncertain. V was trimmed by 5 bases and J by 4 bases, leaving 7 bases between them. The CDR3 is 13 residues long. CDR1 and CDR2 from the germline V gene are SGHNT and YYREEE (reference sequence). The CDR3 nucleotides read TGTGCCAGCAGATGGGAGTATAATTCACCCCTCCACTTT. The encoded protein is CASRWEYNSPLHF.